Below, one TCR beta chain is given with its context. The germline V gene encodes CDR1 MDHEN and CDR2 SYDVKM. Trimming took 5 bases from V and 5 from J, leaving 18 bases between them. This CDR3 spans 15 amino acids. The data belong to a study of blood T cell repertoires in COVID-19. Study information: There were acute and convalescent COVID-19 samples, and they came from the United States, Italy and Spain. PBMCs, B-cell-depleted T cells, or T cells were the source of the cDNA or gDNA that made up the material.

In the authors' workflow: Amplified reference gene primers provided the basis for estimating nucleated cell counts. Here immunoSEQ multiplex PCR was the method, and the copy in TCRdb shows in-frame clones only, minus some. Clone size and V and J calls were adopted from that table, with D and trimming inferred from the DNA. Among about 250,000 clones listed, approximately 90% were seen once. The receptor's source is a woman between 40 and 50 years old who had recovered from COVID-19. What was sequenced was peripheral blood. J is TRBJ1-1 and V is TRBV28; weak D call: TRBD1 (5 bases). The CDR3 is CASSSHWAGRTEAFF. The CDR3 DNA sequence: TGTGCCAGCAGTAGCCATTGGGCAGGGCGTACTGAAGCTTTCTTT.